Relative to its sample, the clone carrying this TCR beta chain is medium-sized (0.01 to 0.1%). CDR3 length: 15 amino acids. Germline V gene sequence: CDR1 LNHDA, CDR2 SQIVND (reference sequence). After removal of 2 bases from V and 5 bases from J, the junction contained 9 bases not matched to a gene. TCRdb reanalyzed the PCR reads with MiXCR. This sample yields under 15,000 clones, of which 25% to 35% are seen a single time; about 12% belongs to the top ten. This sample was taken from a study of metastatic and nonmetastatic thyroid tumors. Study-wide background: Across blood and tumor or nodule tissue, repertoires from malignant and benign thyroid patients were compared with one another.

Thyroid surgery had not been preceded by any treatment in any patient. Sample: tumor tissue. V usage is TRBV19 and J usage is TRBJ2-7, with TRBD1 matching over 7 bases. The clonotype was recovered from a female donor with papillary thyroid cancer or a benign thyroid nodule (not recorded which). Some clones in this sample may be carry-over from other donors' samples. As DNA, the CDR3 is TGTGCCAGTAGTATAAGCCAGGACAGGACTCACGAGCAGTACTTC. It is translated as CASSISQDRTHEQYF.